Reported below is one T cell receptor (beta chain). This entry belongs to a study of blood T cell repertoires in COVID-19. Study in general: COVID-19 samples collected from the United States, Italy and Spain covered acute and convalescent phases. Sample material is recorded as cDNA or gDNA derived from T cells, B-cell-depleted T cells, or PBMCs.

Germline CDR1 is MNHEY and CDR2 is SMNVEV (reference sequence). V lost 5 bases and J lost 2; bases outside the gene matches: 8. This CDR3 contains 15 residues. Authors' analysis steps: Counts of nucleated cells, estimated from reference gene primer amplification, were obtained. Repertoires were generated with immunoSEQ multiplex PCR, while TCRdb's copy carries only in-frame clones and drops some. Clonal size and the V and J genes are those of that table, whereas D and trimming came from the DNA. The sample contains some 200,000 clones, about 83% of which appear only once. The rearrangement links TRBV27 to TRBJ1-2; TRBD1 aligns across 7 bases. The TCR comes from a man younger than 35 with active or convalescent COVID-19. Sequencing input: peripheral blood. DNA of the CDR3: TGTGCCAGCAGTCCGTATATACAGGGGAACTATGGCTACACCTTC. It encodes CASSPYIQGNYGYTF.